The clone carrying this T cell receptor beta chain was picked up a small number of times. Its antigen remains unidentified. Expressed TCRB transcripts were sequenced because the isolated RNA had all been reverse transcribed beforehand. Read counts averaged around 3.9 million for samples of naive, central memory and regulatory T cells. Produced via immunoSEQ multiplex PCR; TCRdb's table is partial and in-frame only. The sample records over 150,000 clones, approximately 13% being singletons. The data originate from a study of beta chain features in type 1 diabetes. Study-wide results and caveats: cDNA-based sequencing might over-represent cells highly expressing TCR.

With 1 base removed from V and 0 bases from J, the gap between germline ends came to 9 bases. Looked up from germline, CDR1 is GTSNPN and CDR2 is SVGIG (reference sequence). The CDR3 length is 15 residues. Sorted populations were all over 95% pure. Material for sequencing was central memory CD4+ T cells from blood. V is TRBV30 and J is TRBJ1-4, with D uncertain. This TCR was recovered from a woman aged 18 to 35 in good health. The CDR3 reads CAWSGISSTNEKLFF. The CDR3 DNA reads as TGTGCCTGGAGTGGTATATCCTCAACTAATGAAAAACTGTTTTTT.